A few counts support the clone carrying this T cell receptor (beta chain). Antigen: not known. The sample belongs to a study of beta chain features in type 1 diabetes. Study outcomes and limitations: Short templates might get an advantage during PCR, and this would be equal in patients and controls. Cells carrying high TCR expression could end up over-represented when cDNA is sequenced. For Type 1 diabetes patients, all four CD4+ subsets carried TCRB CDR3s that were moderately but significantly shorter. The study found that naive, central memory and Treg TCRB repertoires appeared more similar in patients than in healthy donors.

Isolated RNA was reverse transcribed in full, so expressed TCRB transcripts were sequenced. Sequencing was performed with immunoSEQ multiplex PCR; in TCRdb, only in-frame clones are kept and a portion is missing. Among 300,000 to 350,000 clones, about a tenth were seen once, and the ten largest hold 1%. This clonotype was obtained from a man younger than 45 with type 1 diabetes. Sequencing was performed on central memory CD4+ T cells from blood.

The CDR3 nucleotides are TGTGCCAGCAGCAAGGGAGACCAGTACGAGCAGTACTTC. Translated: CASSKGDQYEQYF. The V call is TRBV28, the J call TRBJ2-7, with D perhaps matching TRBD2 (5 bases). Germline-derived CDR1 and CDR2 are MDHEN and SYDVKM. The CDR3 loop spans 13 amino acids. V lost 6 bases and J lost 4, with 13 bases in between.